Below are 3 T cell receptor beta chains sequenced from a single sample in a study of regulatory dendritic cells for organ transplantation. TCRdb keeps only in-frame clones here, not all; method: immunoSEQ multiplex PCR. The data show about 12,000 clones, approximately 56% seen once. These TCRs' antigens remain unknown. Sorted subsets were CFSE-labeled and cultured 4 to 6 days with allogeneic dendritic cells. Sequencing was performed on naive CD8+ T cells from blood cultured with dendritic cells. The sample's subset: CD45RA+ naive T cells. These receptors were collected from a human donor in good health.

This chain joins TRBV27 and TRBJ2-1; D gene uncertain. Germline V CDR1 and CDR2: MNHEY, SMNVEV (reference sequence). V shed 6 bases and J shed 3 bases, with 6 bases lying between them. This CDR3 comprises 12 residues. The CDR3 region has the DNA TGTGCCAGCAGCCGTATCTACAATGAGCAGTTCTTC. It translates to CASSRIYNEQFF.

This chain links TRBV6-5 with TRBJ1-1; possible D gene TRBD1, 6 bases. CDR1 and CDR2 (germline): MNHEY, SVGAGI. The CDR3 is made up of 13 amino acids. Trimming cost V 7 bases and J 5 bases, with 14 bases left between them. CDR3 in DNA: TGTGCCAGCAATACAGGGAAGGGTACTGAAGCTTTCTTT. Translation: CASNTGKGTEAFF.

This rearrangement joins TRBV9 to TRBJ2-3, with TRBD2 identical over 9 bases. The CDR3 is made up of 17 amino acids. V trimming: 3 bases; J trimming: 7 bases; junction bases outside the gene matches: 15. The germline CDR1 and CDR2 sequences are SGDLS and YYNGEE. CDR3 bases: TGTGCCAGCAGCGACCCACAAGCGGGGGGCCGGGGAAATACGCAGTATTTT. Translated: CASSDPQAGGRGNTQYF.